One sample yielded the 28 T cell receptor beta chains listed below, sequenced in a study of OX40 agonist ivuxolimab in advanced cancers. TCRdb's copy holds only in-frame clones and misses some; the assay was immunoSEQ multiplex PCR. The sample contains about 31,000 clones, about 88% of which appear only once. Sequencing used CD4+ or CD8+ T cells sorted from blood, obtained in a trial of the OX40 agonist ivuxolimab. The source of these receptors is an adult with an advanced solid tumor such as melanoma, head and neck, liver or kidney cancer.

The chain has TRBV7-9 and TRBJ2-5; a weak D match, TRBD1 (6 bases). The CDR3 sequence is 15 residues long. The V and J ends lost 5 bases and 2 bases respectively, with 15 bases between them. CDR1 and CDR2 from the germline V gene are SEHNR and FQNEAQ (reference sequence). This chain's CDR3 is CASSPPYREQETQYF. The DNA for the CDR3 is TGTGCCAGCAGCCCCCCGTACAGGGAACAAGAGACCCAGTACTTC.

The chain recombines TRBV6-5 with TRBJ2-5; D is ambiguous. Trimming cost V 3 bases and J 2 bases, with 10 bases left between them. The CDR3 has 14 amino acids. Germline V lookup: CDR1 MNHEY, CDR2 SVGAGI. The CDR3 region has the DNA TGTGCCAGCAGTTATGCGACCCGGCAAGAGACCCAGTACTTC. It is translated as CASSYATRQETQYF.

This clone was picked up a small number of times. The chain is built from TRBV19 and TRBJ2-1; 13 nucleotides agree with TRBD2. V was clipped by 5 bases and J by 8 bases; unmatched bases: 9. Germline V gene data show CDR1 as LNHDA and CDR2 as SQIVND (reference sequence). CDR3 length: 16 amino acids. CDR3 region: CASSVTGTSGNDEQFF. In DNA, the CDR3 is TGTGCCAGTAGTGTAACCGGGACTAGCGGGAACGATGAGCAGTTCTTC.

The chain joins TRBV6-1 to TRBJ2-7, with D unclear. Germline V gene sequence: CDR1 MNHNS, CDR2 SASEGT. This CDR3 is 11 amino acids long. V was clipped by 2 bases and J by 3 bases, with 2 bases between them. CDR3 region: CASSEIYEQYF. The CDR3 DNA reads TGTGCCAGCAGTGAAATCTACGAGCAGTACTTC.

The chain carries TRBV18 and TRBJ2-1, with 8 bases matching TRBD2. CDR1 and CDR2 (germline): KGHSH, LQKENI. V lost 4 bases and J lost 2; bases outside the gene matches: 4. The CDR3 length is 15 residues. Written as DNA, the CDR3 is TGTGCCAGCTCACTTAGCGGGATAGCCTACAATGAGCAGTTCTTC. Translation: CASSLSGIAYNEQFF. Full variable domain (remainder filled in from reference TRBV18 and TRBJ2-1): NAGVMQNPRHLVRRRGQEARLRCSPMKGHSHVYWYRQLPEEGLKFMVYLQKENIIDESGMPKERFSAEFPKEGPSILRIQQVVRGDSAAYFCASSLSGIAYNEQFFGPGTRLTVL.

The chain has TRBV9 and TRBJ2-5, with D perhaps matching TRBD1 (6 bases). Germline V gene sequence: CDR1 SGDLS, CDR2 YYNGEE. V was shortened by 4 bases and J by 1 base, with 23 bases between the two germline ends. The CDR3 is made up of 18 amino acids. This CDR3 reads CASSLGQGGWGPQETQYF. Here the CDR3 DNA reads TGTGCCAGCAGCCTAGGGCAAGGGGGATGGGGGCCCCAAGAGACCCAGTACTTC.

The chain has TRBV11-2 and TRBJ2-4; the match to TRBD2 covers 8 bases. V lost 7 bases to trimming and J lost 3 bases; unmatched junction nucleotides: 11. The CDR3 spans 16 residues. CDR1 and CDR2 (germline): SGHAT, FQNNGV. The CDR3 loop is CASTSPGLEVKNIQYF. CDR3 bases: TGTGCCAGCACCTCACCGGGACTAGAAGTCAAAAACATTCAGTACTTC. Variable domain in full (rest from reference TRBV11-2 and TRBJ2-4): EAGVAQSPRYKIIEKRQSVAFWCNPISGHATLYWYQQILGQGPKLLIQFQNNGVVDDSQLPKDRFSAERLKGVDSTLKIQPAKLEDSAVYLCASTSPGLEVKNIQYFGAGTRLSVL.

The genes are TRBV7-8 and TRBJ1-4; maybe TRBD1 (5 bases). CDR1 and CDR2 from the germline V gene are SGHVS and FQNEAQ. The CDR3 length is 14 residues. Between the trimmed V and J ends, which lost 5 bases and 4 bases, there was a span of 11 bases. The CDR3 DNA reads as TGTGCCAGCAGCCCGGGACGGAATAATGAAAAACTGTTTTTT. It codes for CASSPGRNNEKLFF.

The V and J genes are TRBV2 and TRBJ2-1; TRBD2 aligns across 8 bases. V shed 6 bases and J 0 bases; nucleotides not matched to a gene: 7. The CDR3 spans 16 residues. CDR1 and CDR2 from the germline V gene are SNHLY and FYNNEI. The CDR3 region is CASSQAGTSSYNEQFF. CDR3 DNA: TGTGCCAGCAGCCAGGCAGGGACTAGCTCCTACAATGAGCAGTTCTTC.

This chain connects TRBV28 to TRBJ2-3; 14 bases line up with TRBD2. Germline loops: CDR1 MDHEN, CDR2 SYDVKM. Trimming removed 2 bases from V and 1 base from J; junction bases left unmatched: 2. The CDR3 contains 17 residues. CDR3: CASSLMTSGRGTDTQYF. The CDR3 coding sequence is TGTGCCAGCAGTTTAATGACTAGCGGGAGGGGCACAGATACGCAGTATTTT.

The J gene is TRBJ2-1, the V gene TRBV28; D gene unclear. The CDR3 loop spans 13 amino acids. Germline CDR1 is MDHEN and CDR2 is SYDVKM. V lost 6 bases and J lost 7, with 13 bases in between. The CDR3 sequence is CASSLSSENEQFF. CDR3 nucleotides: TGTGCCAGCAGCCTTAGTTCGGAGAATGAGCAGTTCTTC.

The chain is built from TRBV10-3 and TRBJ1-2; 9 bases match TRBD1. The CDR3 consists of 19 residues. Trimming took 3 bases from V and 4 from J; bases not matched to a gene: 18. The germline V gene encodes CDR1 ENHRY and CDR2 SYGVKD. The CDR3 DNA sequence: TGTGCCATCAGTGAACCACCGGGACAGGGTCCCGGTTCCGGCTATGGCTACACCTTC. This codes for CAISEPPGQGPGSGYGYTF.

This chain joins TRBV7-3 and TRBJ1-1; tentatively, D is TRBD1 (6 bases). Germline lookup yields CDR1 SGHTA and CDR2 FQGTGA. The CDR3 sequence is 12 residues long. V was cut by 2 bases and J by 6 bases, with 7 bases left in between. The DNA for the CDR3 is TGTGCCAGCAGCTTAGGGGGGCCTGAAGCTTTCTTT. Translating it yields CASSLGGPEAFF.

The rearrangement joins TRBV6-5 to TRBJ1-1; TRBD1 might be the D (5 bases). Per the germline V gene, CDR1 is MNHEY and CDR2 is SVGAGI. Trimming removed 2 bases at V and 1 base at J, with 8 bases between. The CDR3 sequence is 14 residues long. The CDR3 here is CASSYQGWNTEAFF. The CDR3 region has the DNA TGTGCCAGCAGTTACCAGGGTTGGAACACTGAAGCTTTCTTT.

A word on this clone: Other DNA variants within this sample encode the same CDR3. The chain recombines TRBV5-8 with TRBJ1-1, with D perhaps TRBD1 (6 bases). The CDR3 runs 13 residues. With 2 bases removed from V and 1 base from J, the gap between germline ends came to 6 bases. The V gene's germline CDR1 is SGHTS and CDR2 YDEGEE. The CDR3 coding sequence is TGTGCCAGCAGCTTAGGGGGGAACACTGAAGCTTTCTTT. It specifies CASSLGGNTEAFF. The variable domain in full, completed from reference TRBV5-8 and TRBJ1-1, reads EAGVTQSPTHLIKTRGQQATLRCSPISGHTSVYWYQQALGLGLQFLLWYDEGEERNRGNFPPRFSGRQFPNYSSELNVNALELEDSALYLCASSLGGNTEAFFGQGTRLTVV.

The V and J genes are TRBV28 and TRBJ1-1; D ambiguous. CDR1 is MDHEN, CDR2 SYDVKM, per germline. The V gene lost 2 bases and the J gene lost 7 bases, with 8 bases spanning the gap. The CDR3 is 12 amino acids. The CDR3 nucleotides read TGTGCCAGCAGTTTAGTCCGGGGTGAAGCTTTCTTT. It translates to CASSLVRGEAFF. The whole variable domain, filled in from reference TRBV28 and TRBJ1-1, reads DVKVTQSSRYLVKRTGEKVFLECVQDMDHENMFWYRQDPGLGLRLIYFSYDVKMKEKGDIPEGYSVSREKKERFSLILESASTNQTSMYLCASSLVRGEAFFGQGTRLTVV.

V is TRBV6-1 and J is TRBJ1-1; 7 positions agree with TRBD1. The germline CDR1 and CDR2 sequences are MNHNS and SASEGT. J lost 8 bases, V lost 6 bases, and 3 bases had no gene match. CDR3 length equals 11 residues. CDR3 DNA: TGTGCCAGCAGCGAGGACAGGGAAGCTTTCTTT. It translates to CASSEDREAFF.

The CDR3 spells CASSHRLALRNEQFF. The CDR3 DNA follows: TGTGCCAGCAGCCATCGACTAGCGCTACGCAATGAGCAGTTCTTC. The chain carries TRBV6-6 and TRBJ2-1, with 8 bases identical to TRBD2. CDR1 and CDR2 from the germline V gene are MNHNY and SVGAGI (reference sequence). V dropped 6 bases and J dropped 6; count of bases not matched to a gene: 10. The CDR3 loop spans 15 amino acids.

V usage is TRBV6-6 and J usage is TRBJ1-1; 7 bases match TRBD1. This CDR3 contains 13 residues. After removal of 10 bases from V and 5 bases from J, the junction contained 10 bases not matched to a gene. CDR1 is MNHNY and CDR2 is SVGAGI in the germline V gene (reference sequence). CDR3 coding DNA: TGTGCCACTGACAGGGTTCTAGAAACTGAAGCTTTCTTT. It codes for CATDRVLETEAFF.

The rearrangement links TRBV7-9 to TRBJ2-7; 7 nucleotides line up with TRBD1. The CDR3 runs to 13 residues. V was pared by 2 bases and J by 2 bases, with 0 bases of the junction left unmatched. Germline CDR1 and CDR2: SEHNR and FQNEAQ (reference sequence). The CDR3 bases are TGTGCCAGCAGCTTAAGGGGGCCCTACGAGCAGTACTTC. Translated, it gives CASSLRGPYEQYF.

This clone occurred a few times. J is TRBJ2-2 and V is TRBV7-8; 7 nucleotides agree with TRBD2. Germline V gives CDR1 SGHVS, CDR2 FQNEAQ. The CDR3 consists of 16 residues. Trimming cost V 1 base and J 1 base; bases outside gene matches: 3. Written as DNA, the CDR3 is TGTGCCAGCAGCTTAGTGGCTAGCGGGAACACCGGGGAGCTGTTTTTT. Its protein is CASSLVASGNTGELFF. Complete variable domain (other parts from reference TRBV7-8 and TRBJ2-2): GAGVSQSPRYKVAKRGQDVALRCDPISGHVSLFWYQQALGQGPEFLTYFQNEAQLDKSGLPSDRFFAERPEGSVSTLKIQRTQQEDSAVYLCASSLVASGNTGELFFGEGSRLTVL.

This clone is labeled large (0.1 to 1%). The J gene is TRBJ2-7, the V gene TRBV5-4; weak D call: TRBD1 (5 bases). Germline CDR1 reads SGHNT; CDR2 reads YYREEE (reference sequence). This CDR3 has 13 amino acids. The ends were cut back, 4 bases at V and 1 base at J, with 9 bases in the middle. The CDR3 coding sequence is TGTGCCAGCAGCCAGGACACTTCCTACGAGCAGTACTTC. This codes for CASSQDTSYEQYF.

This chain links TRBV2 with TRBJ2-1, with 7 bases matching TRBD2. There are 16 residues in the CDR3. Unmatched junction bases numbered 9, after V lost 1 base and J lost 6 bases. From germline, CDR1 is SNHLY and CDR2 FYNNEI. The CDR3 region is CASSEGGGLAANEQFF. CDR3 bases: TGTGCCAGCAGTGAAGGGGGTGGGCTAGCGGCCAATGAGCAGTTCTTC.

The J gene is TRBJ2-5, the V gene TRBV7-6; 7 bases align to TRBD1. V lost 6 bases, J lost 2 bases, and 3 bases stayed unmatched. In germline, CDR1 is SGHVS, CDR2 FNYEAQ. CDR3 length: 13 amino acids. DNA for the CDR3: TGTGCCAGCAGGACAGGGCAACAAGAGACCCAGTACTTC. Translating it yields CASRTGQQETQYF.

For this clone: The junction departs from germline at one end; a sequencing error may be responsible. Other nucleotide sequences in the sample specify the same CDR3. The J gene is TRBJ2-2, the V gene TRBV6-1, with D possibly matching TRBD2 (5 bases). Germline CDR1 is MNHNS and CDR2 is SASEGT. The CDR3 length is 15 residues. The CDR3 region is CASSEELANTGELFF. CDR3 DNA: TGTGCCAGTAGTGAAGAGCTAGCCAACACCGGGGAGCTGTTTTTT.

The V gene is TRBV6-5, the J gene TRBJ2-1, with TRBD2 matching 13 bases. V gave up 5 bases and J gave up 6 bases; unmatched junction bases: 4. In germline, CDR1 is MNHEY, CDR2 SVGAGI. The CDR3 length is 15 residues. CDR3 loop: CASSLTSGRANEQFF. CDR3 nucleotide sequence: TGTGCCAGCAGTCTAACTAGCGGGAGGGCCAATGAGCAGTTCTTC.

The chain links TRBV4-3 to TRBJ2-1, with 13 bases fitting TRBD2. CDR1 is LGHNA and CDR2 is YSLEER in the germline V gene. J was trimmed by 1 base and V by 4 bases; bases with no gene match: 4. The CDR3 contains 17 residues. CDR3 amino acids: CASSPRTSGSSYNEQFF. The CDR3 nucleotides read TGCGCCAGCAGCCCTCGGACTAGCGGGAGTTCCTACAATGAGCAGTTCTTC.

This clone was counted once. The CDR3: CATSIRQGNQPQHF. For the CDR3, the DNA is TGTGCCACCAGCATCCGACAGGGCAATCAGCCCCAGCATTTT. J is TRBJ1-5 and V is TRBV15, with a weak D call TRBD1 (6 bases). CDR3 size: 14 residues. V was pared by 4 bases and J by 2 bases, with 9 bases between. Per the germline V gene, CDR1 is LNHNV and CDR2 is YYDKDF (reference sequence).